This paragraph reports one T cell receptor (beta chain). This clone was observed a few times. What this receptor recognizes is not known. Base qualities are not recorded, but no much larger clone differs from it by a single base. This specimen belongs to a study of beta chain features in type 1 diabetes (dated by TCRdb to between 2018 and 2020). The study in broad terms: Patients and healthy donors did not differ in mean age, gender distribution, total cell number or subset yield. A total of some 100,000,000 sorted cells were examined across all samples, and the number of cells per subset was strongly correlated with RNA yield. Naive and central memory subsets were obtained from all 30 or so donors, but regulatory and stem cell-like memory subsets were isolated from only 8 patients and 8 healthy donors. The study compared TCRB repertoires of sorted circulating CD4+ T cell subsets between recently diagnosed type 1 diabetes patients and matched healthy donors. The full study reports these points: The naive, central memory and regulatory TCRB repertoires appeared to resemble one another more closely among patients than among healthy donors. At VDJ recombination sites, type 1 diabetes patients had fewer insertions and more deleted nucleotides, which implies abnormalities in thymic rearrangement. Sequencing cDNA rather than genomic DNA could over-represent highly expressing activated cells, although activation and CD3 levels did not differ between groups. A moderate but significant shortening of TCRB CDR3 length was observed in type 1 diabetes patients in all four CD4+ subsets. Only small numbers of individuals were included in the HLA sub-analyses, which left unresolved whether HLA type had any influence on TCRB rearrangement. PCR may preferentially amplify shorter templates, but because patient and control samples were amplified and corrected together, any resulting skew would affect both groups equally.

The High Capacity cDNA Reverse Transcription Kit was used to reverse transcribe all of the isolated RNA, meaning that expressed TCRB transcripts were what got sequenced. Deep immunoSEQ sequencing was applied to naive, central memory and regulatory T cell samples, giving an average of about 3.7 million total reads per sample. Sorted cells were lysed in RLT buffer, and RNA was extracted using DNase-treated RNeasy Micro or Mini kits according to cell number. Each cell subset was processed separately to prevent cross-contamination, with patient and healthy donor samples processed together. Using the immunoSEQ multiplex PCR, TCRB sequences were amplified from cDNA into 87-bp fragments spanning the CDR3 region. Sequencing of the amplicons was done on the Illumina HiSeq platform. The source study handled its data this way. PCR bias was computationally corrected using synthetic template baselines, reads within Hamming distance 2 were collapsed, and singletons that could not be merged were discarded. Reads were aligned against IMGT to assign V, D and J genes, CDR3 length and insertions or deletions at six rearrangement sites. Within each subset, clonotype counts were normalized to sorted cell number, and only after that were true diversity and Gini coefficients computed with the tcR R package. The overlap coefficient, calculated on TCRB nucleotide sequences, was used to measure repertoire sharing. Out-of-frame TCRB sequences from naive cells were analyzed to stand in for the pre-selection repertoire. TCRdb stores this immuneACCESS table with in-frame sequences only. Part of the clones is absent; in the studies checked, under half of the shortfall reflects unresolved V genes, and no reason is known for the rest. V and J calls and clone size are as listed in that table; D and trimming were resolved from the DNA. The sample table contains approximately 260,000 clones; only one count was recorded for roughly a quarter of them. The top ten clonotypes cover 0.012% of the sample.

Each donor gave one peripheral blood draw, averaging roughly 120 mL, which was collected into heparinised tubes. A BD FACSAria II and a panel including CD45RO, CCR7, CD25, CD127, CD95 and CD27 were used to sort naive, central memory, regulatory and stem cell-like memory CD4+ T cells. All sorted populations exceeded 95% purity. Right away, PBMCs were isolated by Lymphoprep density gradient centrifugation and were stained directly, with no culture step. To minimize batch effects, samples were stained and sorted in pairs, one healthy donor with one patient per experiment. CDR1 GTSNPN and CDR2 SVGIG are derived from the germline V gene (reference sequence). Cut back by 0 bases and 8 bases, the V and J ends lie 10 bases apart. Including cysteine and phenylalanine, the CDR3 has 12 amino acids. CDR3 DNA is the only sequence kept; it has 36 bases, read in frame from the first base.

The sequenced sample consisted of naive CD4+ T cells from blood. The cell subset or site label, as the study defines it: true naive CD4+ T cells. This clonotype originated in a woman aged 25 to 45 with type 1 diabetes. The rearranged segments are TRBV30 and TRBJ1-2, with the D gene not confidently named. The CDR3 protein: CAWSVLTIGYTF. The sequenced DNA: TGTGCCTGGAGTGTACTAACCATCGGCTACACCTTC.